This T cell receptor (beta chain) was identified during a study of blood T cell repertoires in COVID-19. Study information: Specimens from acute and convalescent COVID-19 originated in the United States, Italy and Spain. T cells, B-cell-depleted T cells, or PBMCs provided the cDNA or gDNA that served as material.

Methods used by the authors: By means of reference gene primer amplification, nucleated cell counts were estimated. Data came from immunoSEQ multiplex PCR; TCRdb stores just in-frame clones and leaves some out. V, J and clone size were drawn from that table, and D and trimming were deduced from the DNA. The table records 300,000 to 350,000 clones, around four fifths of them present only once. This CDR3 is 13 amino acids long. The V and J ends lost 2 bases and 4 bases respectively, with 8 bases between them. Per the germline V gene, CDR1 is MNHEY and CDR2 is SVGAGI. The V call is TRBV6-5, the J call TRBJ1-1; D possibly corresponds to TRBD1 (6 bases). The TCR was taken from a man younger than 45 with active or convalescent COVID-19. Material for sequencing was peripheral blood. The CDR3 protein is CASSYRDTTEAFF. The CDR3 DNA reads as TGTGCCAGCAGTTACCGGGACACCACTGAAGCTTTCTTT.